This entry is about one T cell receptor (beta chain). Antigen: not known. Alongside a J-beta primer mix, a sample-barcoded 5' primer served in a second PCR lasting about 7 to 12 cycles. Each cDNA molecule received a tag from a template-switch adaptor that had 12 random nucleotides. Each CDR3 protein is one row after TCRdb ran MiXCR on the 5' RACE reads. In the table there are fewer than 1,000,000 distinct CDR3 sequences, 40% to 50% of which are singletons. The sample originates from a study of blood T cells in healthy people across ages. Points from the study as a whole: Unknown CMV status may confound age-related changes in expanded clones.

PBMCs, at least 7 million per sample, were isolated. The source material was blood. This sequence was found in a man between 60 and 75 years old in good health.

CDR3 region: CAISDPGSNQPQHF. CDR3 nucleotide sequence: TGTGCCATCAGTGATCCGGGGAGCAATCAGCCCCAGCATTTT. The chain recombines TRBV10-3 with TRBJ1-5; no firm D call. CDR1 and CDR2 from the germline V gene are ENHRY and SYGVKD. This CDR3 comprises 14 residues. Between the trimmed V and J ends, which lost 3 bases and 1 base, there was a span of 7 bases.